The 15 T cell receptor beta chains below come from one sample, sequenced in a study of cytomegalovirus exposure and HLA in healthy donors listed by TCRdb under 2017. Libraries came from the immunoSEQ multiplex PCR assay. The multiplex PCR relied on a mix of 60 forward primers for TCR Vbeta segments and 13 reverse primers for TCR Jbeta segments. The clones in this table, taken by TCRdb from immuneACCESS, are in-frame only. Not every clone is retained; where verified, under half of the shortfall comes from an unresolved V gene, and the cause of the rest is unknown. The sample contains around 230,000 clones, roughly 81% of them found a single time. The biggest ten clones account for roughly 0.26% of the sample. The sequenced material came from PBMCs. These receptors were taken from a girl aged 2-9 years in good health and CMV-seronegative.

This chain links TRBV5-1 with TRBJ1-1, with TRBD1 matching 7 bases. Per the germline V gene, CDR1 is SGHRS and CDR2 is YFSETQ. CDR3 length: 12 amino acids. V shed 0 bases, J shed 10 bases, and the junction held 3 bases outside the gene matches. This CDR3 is CASSLDRGRAFF. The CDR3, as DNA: TGCGCCAGCAGCTTGGACAGGGGAAGAGCTTTCTTT.

The CDR3 spells CASSQPRQVSGNTIYF. The CDR3 DNA is TGCGCCAGCAGCCAACCCCGACAGGTCTCTGGAAACACCATATATTTT. This sequence joins TRBV4-1 and TRBJ1-3; D may be TRBD1 (6 bases). Germline CDR1 and CDR2: MGHRA and YSYEKL. The CDR3 totals 16 residues. The ends were cut back, 2 bases at V and 0 bases at J, with 11 bases in the middle.

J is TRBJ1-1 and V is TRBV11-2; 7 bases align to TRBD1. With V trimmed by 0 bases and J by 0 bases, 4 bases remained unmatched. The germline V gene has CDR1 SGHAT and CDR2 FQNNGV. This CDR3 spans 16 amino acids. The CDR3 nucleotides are TGTGCCAGCAGCTTAGAGGGACAGTCCATGAACACTGAAGCTTTCTTT. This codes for CASSLEGQSMNTEAFF.

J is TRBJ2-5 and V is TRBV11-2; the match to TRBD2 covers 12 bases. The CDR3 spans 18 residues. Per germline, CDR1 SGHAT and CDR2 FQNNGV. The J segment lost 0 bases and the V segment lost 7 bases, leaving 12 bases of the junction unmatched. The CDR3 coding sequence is TGTGCCAGCAACCAAACCACTAGCGGGGGGTCGTACCAAGAGACCCAGTACTTC. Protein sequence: CASNQTTSGGSYQETQYF.

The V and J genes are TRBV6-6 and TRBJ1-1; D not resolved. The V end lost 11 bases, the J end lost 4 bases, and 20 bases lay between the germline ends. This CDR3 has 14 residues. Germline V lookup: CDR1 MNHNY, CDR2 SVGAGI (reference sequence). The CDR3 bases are TGTGCCCTCGGGATTCAAGGTGTGAGCACTGAAGCTTTCTTT. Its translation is CALGIQGVSTEAFF.

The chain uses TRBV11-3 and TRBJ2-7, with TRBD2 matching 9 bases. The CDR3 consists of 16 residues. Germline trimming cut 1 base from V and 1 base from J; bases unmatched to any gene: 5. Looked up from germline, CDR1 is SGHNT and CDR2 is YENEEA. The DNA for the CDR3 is TGTGCCAGCAGCTTAGTCAGGCGGGGGGGGTCCTACGAGCAGTACTTC. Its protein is CASSLVRRGGSYEQYF.

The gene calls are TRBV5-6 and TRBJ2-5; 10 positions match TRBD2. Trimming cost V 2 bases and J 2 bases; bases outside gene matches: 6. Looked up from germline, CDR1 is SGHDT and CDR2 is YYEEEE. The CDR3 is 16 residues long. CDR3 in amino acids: CASSFRTSGVQETQYF. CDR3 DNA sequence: TGTGCCAGCAGCTTCCGGACTAGCGGAGTTCAAGAGACCCAGTACTTC. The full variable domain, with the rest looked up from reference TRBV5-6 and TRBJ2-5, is DAGVTQSPTHLIKTRGQQVTLRCSPKSGHDTVSWYQQALGQGPQFIFQYYEEEERQRGNFPDRFSGHQFPNYSSELNVNALLLGDSALYLCASSFRTSGVQETQYFGPGTRLLVL.

CDR3 residues: CASRDRLMNTEAFF. The CDR3 DNA follows: TGTGCCAGCAGGGACAGGCTCATGAACACTGAAGCTTTCTTT. The V call is TRBV5-4, the J call TRBJ1-1; 7 bases map to TRBD1. The V gene's germline CDR1 is SGHNT and CDR2 YYREEE (reference sequence). The CDR3 has 14 amino acids. V was clipped by 5 bases and J by 0 bases; unmatched bases: 4. Looking up the rest from reference TRBV5-4 and TRBJ1-1 gives the full variable domain: ETGVTQSPTHLIKTRGQQVTLRCSSQSGHNTVSWYQQALGQGPQFIFQYYREEENGRGNFPPRFSGLQFPNYSSELNVNALELDDSALYLCASRDRLMNTEAFFGQGTRLTVV.

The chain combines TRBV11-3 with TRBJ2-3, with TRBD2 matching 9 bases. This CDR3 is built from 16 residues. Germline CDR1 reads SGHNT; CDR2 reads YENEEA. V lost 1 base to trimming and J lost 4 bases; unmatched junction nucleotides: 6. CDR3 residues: CASSLVGSGSADTQYF. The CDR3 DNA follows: TGTGCCAGCAGCTTAGTTGGTAGCGGGAGCGCAGATACGCAGTATTTT.

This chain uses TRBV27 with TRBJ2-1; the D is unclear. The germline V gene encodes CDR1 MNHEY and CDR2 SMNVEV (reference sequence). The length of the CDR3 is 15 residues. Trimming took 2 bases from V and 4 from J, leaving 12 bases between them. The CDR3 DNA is TGTGCCAGCAGTTTAGGTACAGCCCGTTACAATGAGCAGTTCTTC. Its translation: CASSLGTARYNEQFF.

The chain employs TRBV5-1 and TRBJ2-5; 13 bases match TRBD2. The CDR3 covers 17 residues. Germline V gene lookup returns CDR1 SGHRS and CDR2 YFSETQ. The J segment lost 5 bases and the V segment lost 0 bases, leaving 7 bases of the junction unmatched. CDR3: CASSLALAGGQWETQYF. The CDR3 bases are TGCGCCAGCAGCTTGGCACTAGCGGGGGGGCAATGGGAGACCCAGTACTTC.

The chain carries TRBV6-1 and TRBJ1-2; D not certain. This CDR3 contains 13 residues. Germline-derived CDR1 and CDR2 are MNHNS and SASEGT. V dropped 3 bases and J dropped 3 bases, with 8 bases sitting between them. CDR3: CASSDVTDYGYTF. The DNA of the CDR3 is TGTGCCAGCAGTGATGTCACAGACTATGGCTACACCTTC.

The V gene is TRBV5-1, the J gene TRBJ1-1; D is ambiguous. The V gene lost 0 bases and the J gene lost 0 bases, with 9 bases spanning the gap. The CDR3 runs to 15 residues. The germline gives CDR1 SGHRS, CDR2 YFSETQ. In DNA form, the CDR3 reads TGCGCCAGCAGCTTGGGAGGAGTGATGAACACTGAAGCTTTCTTT. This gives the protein CASSLGGVMNTEAFF.

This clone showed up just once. CDR3 residues: CASSTTGGGNEKLFF. The CDR3 DNA sequence: TGTGCCAGCAGCACCACAGGGGGGGGTAATGAAAAACTGTTTTTT. The chain links TRBV28 to TRBJ1-4, with 8 positions matching TRBD1. With V trimmed by 6 bases and J by 4 bases, 7 bases remained unmatched. There are 15 residues in the CDR3. CDR1 MDHEN and CDR2 SYDVKM come from the germline V gene.

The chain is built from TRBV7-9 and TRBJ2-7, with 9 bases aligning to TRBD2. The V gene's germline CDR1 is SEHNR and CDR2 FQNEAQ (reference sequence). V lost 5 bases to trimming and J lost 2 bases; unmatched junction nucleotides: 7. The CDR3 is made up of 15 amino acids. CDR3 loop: CASSPRLADPYEQYF. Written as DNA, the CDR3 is TGTGCCAGCAGCCCCCGACTAGCGGACCCCTACGAGCAGTACTTC.